This T cell receptor (beta chain) was found in a study of shared clonotypes between healthy human individuals. Turning to the study itself: Each donor had three CD4 naive, three CD4 memory, two CD8 naive and one CD8 memory plate.

Profiled with immunoSEQ multiplex PCR; TCRdb holds only in-frame clones, not every one. The sample contains about 2.1 million clones, 93% of which appear only once. Positively selected for CCR7, the CD45RO-negative cells used as naive CD8 cells excluded terminally differentiated effector memory CD45RA+ cells. Remarks on this clone: Its specificity is unknown.

CDR1 SGHDT and CDR2 YYEEEE come from the germline V gene. V shed 3 bases and J 4 bases; nucleotides not matched to a gene: 4. CDR3 length: 14 amino acids. Notes on the study in general: Sampling used blood alone; tissue repertoires probably differ. Among donors, the sharing of clonotypes was expected to be influenced by sequencing depth. Owing to a small donor count, the genetic and exposure-history diversity represented was limited.

This chain joins TRBV5-6 and TRBJ2-7; 10 bases are shared with TRBD2. Sequenced material: naive CD8+ T cells from PBMCs. This sequence was found in a man younger than 35 in good health. Some clones in this sample may be carry-over from other donors' samples. CDR3 residues: CASSWGTSAYEQYF. The CDR3 nucleotides are TGTGCCAGCAGCTGGGGGACTAGCGCGTACGAGCAGTACTTC.